The next 30 T cell receptor beta chains were all read from a single sample in a study of cytomegalovirus exposure and HLA in healthy donors. The PCR contained 60 Vbeta and 13 Jbeta primers. Produced via immunoSEQ multiplex PCR; TCRdb's table is partial and in-frame only. This sample has under 250,000 clones, with about four fifths found just once. Material for sequencing was PBMCs. Receptors were obtained from a woman between 45 and 65 years old in good health and CMV-seropositive.

The chain joins TRBV5-6 to TRBJ1-6; D possibly corresponds to TRBD1 (6 bases). Germline CDR1 reads SGHDT; CDR2 reads YYEEEE. The CDR3 has 16 residues. V was clipped by 5 bases and J by 7 bases, with 19 bases between them. CDR3 residues: CASSLNLGTLNSPLHF. In DNA form, the CDR3 reads TGTGCCAGCAGTTTGAATCTCGGGACACTAAATTCACCCCTCCACTTT.

This chain connects TRBV19 to TRBJ2-2; perhaps TRBD2 as D (5 bases). The CDR3 is made up of 13 amino acids. V gave up 3 bases and J gave up 6 bases, with 8 bases separating them. The germline gives CDR1 LNHDA, CDR2 SQIVND (reference sequence). The CDR3 DNA sequence: TGTGCCAGTAGTATTTGGCGGGCCGGGGAGCTGTTTTTT. Protein: CASSIWRAGELFF.

The genes are TRBV6-1 and TRBJ2-3; D is uncertain. The CDR3 runs to 14 residues. V shed 1 base and J shed 6 bases, with 11 bases lying between them. The germline V gene encodes CDR1 MNHNS and CDR2 SASEGT. DNA for the CDR3: TGTGCCAGCAGTGAAGTAAGTCGCCGGGATACGCAGTATTTT. This sequence encodes CASSEVSRRDTQYF.

The chain recombines TRBV9 with TRBJ2-3; 7 bases are a match to TRBD1. Per the germline V gene, CDR1 is SGDLS and CDR2 is YYNGEE. The CDR3 runs 14 residues. Losses at the gene ends were 4 bases for V and 1 base for J; bases not matched to a gene: 3. In DNA, the CDR3 is TGTGCCAGCAGCCCTGGACAGGGCACAGATACGCAGTATTTT. Its protein is CASSPGQGTDTQYF.

The genes are TRBV5-6 and TRBJ2-3, with D maybe TRBD1 (6 bases). Germline V gene sequence: CDR1 SGHDT, CDR2 YYEEEE. Deletions cut 6 bases from V and 5 bases from J, with 13 bases between. The CDR3 is 13 residues long. CDR3 DNA: TGTGCCAGCATCGGAACAGGGATAGATACGCAGTATTTT. Translation gives CASIGTGIDTQYF.

V is TRBV18 and J is TRBJ2-6; unclear D gene. The CDR3 is made up of 18 amino acids. V was clipped by 0 bases and J by 4 bases, with 16 bases between them. Germline values: CDR1 KGHSH, CDR2 LQKENI. CDR3 amino acids: CASSPPLELTPGANVLTF. CDR3 DNA: TGTGCCAGCTCACCACCGCTGGAACTAACGCCCGGGGCCAACGTCCTGACTTTC. Full variable domain (missing parts from reference TRBV18 and TRBJ2-6): NAGVMQNPRHLVRRRGQEARLRCSPMKGHSHVYWYRQLPEEGLKFMVYLQKENIIDESGMPKERFSAEFPKEGPSILRIQQVVRGDSAAYFCASSPPLELTPGANVLTFGAGSRLTVL.

This chain links TRBV19 with TRBJ1-1; D is uncertain. The CDR3 is 13 amino acids. The germline V gene has CDR1 LNHDA and CDR2 SQIVND (reference sequence). V lost 3 bases to trimming and J lost 2 bases, with 7 bases between them. The CDR3 DNA is TGTGCCAGTAGTATGGAGGGAAACACTGAAGCTTTCTTT. This translates into CASSMEGNTEAFF. The variable domain in full, completed from reference TRBV19 and TRBJ1-1, reads DGGITQSPKYLFRKEGQNVTLSCEQNLNHDAMYWYRQDPGQGLRLIYYSQIVNDFQKGDIAEGYSVSREKKESFPLTVTSAQKNPTAFYLCASSMEGNTEAFFGQGTRLTVV.

The genes are TRBV25-1 and TRBJ1-4; TRBD1 is a possible D gene (5 bases). V was shortened by 3 bases and J by 7 bases, with 18 bases between the two germline ends. Germline V CDR1 and CDR2: MGHDK, SYGVNS. CDR3 length equals 16 residues. The CDR3 sequence is CASSEFGAGVVEKLFF. The DNA of the CDR3 is TGTGCCAGCAGTGAGTTTGGGGCCGGTGTCGTTGAAAAACTGTTTTTT. Filled out from reference TRBV25-1 and TRBJ1-4, the complete variable domain reads EADIYQTPRYLVIGTGKKITLECSQTMGHDKMYWYQQDPGMELHLIHYSYGVNSTEKGDLSSESTVSRIRTEHFPLTLESARPSHTSQYLCASSEFGAGVVEKLFFGSGTQLSVL.

This sequence joins TRBV6-5 and TRBJ2-3; 8 bases align to TRBD1. Germline-derived CDR1 and CDR2 are MNHEY and SVGAGI. The CDR3 contains 16 residues. With V trimmed by 1 base and J by 0 bases, 3 bases remained unmatched. This CDR3 is CASSYWTGHSTDTQYF. The DNA of the CDR3 is TGTGCCAGCAGTTACTGGACAGGGCATAGCACAGATACGCAGTATTTT.

The chain links TRBV7-3 to TRBJ2-3; TRBD2 might be the D (6 bases). Looked up from germline, CDR1 is SGHTA and CDR2 is FQGTGA. V lost 4 bases and J lost 0, with 23 bases in between. The CDR3 length is 19 residues. The CDR3 loop reads CASSSRRDPTLWSTDTQYF. CDR3 coding DNA: TGTGCCAGCAGCTCCAGGCGGGACCCTACCTTGTGGAGCACAGATACGCAGTATTTT.

The chain joins TRBV19 to TRBJ1-1; D is possibly TRBD1 (6 bases). This CDR3 is 13 amino acids long. Germline CDR1 is LNHDA and CDR2 is SQIVND (reference sequence). The V and J ends lost 5 bases and 0 bases respectively, with 7 bases between them. CDR3 DNA sequence: TGTGCCAGTAGTGGGGGCATGAACACTGAAGCTTTCTTT. Residues: CASSGGMNTEAFF. The whole variable domain, filled in from reference TRBV19 and TRBJ1-1, reads DGGITQSPKYLFRKEGQNVTLSCEQNLNHDAMYWYRQDPGQGLRLIYYSQIVNDFQKGDIAEGYSVSREKKESFPLTVTSAQKNPTAFYLCASSGGMNTEAFFGQGTRLTVV.

V is TRBV7-9 and J is TRBJ2-5; no reliable D call. CDR1 is SEHNR, CDR2 FQNEAQ, per germline (reference sequence). This CDR3 comprises 14 residues. Deletions cut 1 base from V and 2 bases from J, with 8 bases between. As DNA, the CDR3 is TGTGCCAGCAGCTTAGTTTCAAATCAAGAGACCCAGTACTTC. Its translation is CASSLVSNQETQYF.

The CDR3 sequence is CASSRGGGVGPEAFF. In nucleotides, the CDR3 is TGTGCCAGCAGCCGAGGCGGGGGTGTGGGCCCTGAAGCTTTCTTT. The genes are TRBV6-1 and TRBJ1-1, with a tentative D call TRBD1 (5 bases). Germline V gene lookup returns CDR1 MNHNS and CDR2 SASEGT. The CDR3 has 15 residues. Trimming took off 6 bases at V and 6 bases at J, with 20 bases between the two ends.

The V call is TRBV5-1, the J call TRBJ1-1, with D unresolved. V was shortened by 4 bases and J by 5 bases, with 15 bases between the two germline ends. The CDR3 runs 14 residues. Per germline, CDR1 SGHRS and CDR2 YFSETQ. CDR3 residues: CASSPLGRETEAFF. CDR3 DNA sequence: TGCGCCAGCAGCCCACTGGGCCGGGAGACTGAAGCTTTCTTT.

The chain combines TRBV6-5 with TRBJ2-7; 7 bases are a match to TRBD1. With 8 bases clipped from V and 3 bases from J, the junction kept 7 bases outside the gene matches. Per germline, CDR1 MNHEY and CDR2 SVGAGI. This CDR3 is built from 13 residues. This CDR3 reads CASGAGGFYEQYF. The CDR3 DNA is TGTGCCAGCGGGGCAGGGGGATTCTACGAGCAGTACTTC.

The V gene is TRBV5-1, the J gene TRBJ1-2; tentatively, D is TRBD1 (5 bases). The CDR3 covers 15 residues. In germline, CDR1 is SGHRS, CDR2 YFSETQ. The V gene lost 6 bases and the J gene lost 4 bases, with 19 bases spanning the gap. The CDR3 reads CASTRWKGEGYGYTF. In DNA, the CDR3 is TGCGCCAGCACCCGTTGGAAAGGGGAAGGCTATGGCTACACCTTC.

This chain links TRBV27 with TRBJ1-5, with unresolved D. CDR3 length equals 16 residues. Trimming removed 1 base at V and 5 bases at J, with 15 bases between. Germline values: CDR1 MNHEY, CDR2 SMNVEV (reference sequence). CDR3 nucleotides: TGTGCCAGCAGTTTATATGACGGGTCCGCCGATCAGCCCCAGCATTTT. It codes for CASSLYDGSADQPQHF.

This clone was observed once. The chain links TRBV7-9 to TRBJ1-2; 7 nucleotides agree with TRBD1. V trimming: 8 bases; J trimming: 0 bases; junction bases outside the gene matches: 3. Germline lookup yields CDR1 SEHNR and CDR2 FQNEAQ (reference sequence). The length of the CDR3 is 13 residues. CDR3 bases: TGTGCCAGCGTACAGGGGACTAACTATGGCTACACCTTC. This gives the protein CASVQGTNYGYTF.

The chain couples TRBV4-1 to TRBJ2-1, with TRBD1 as a possible D gene (6 bases). Germline V lookup: CDR1 MGHRA, CDR2 YSYEKL. This CDR3 has 16 residues. Trimming stripped 2 bases from V and 7 bases from J, with 18 bases between. DNA for the CDR3: TGCGCCAGCAGCCAACCAGGAACAGGGTTGAGAAATGAGCAGTTCTTC. It codes for CASSQPGTGLRNEQFF.

This chain joins TRBV5-1 and TRBJ2-4, with 8 bases fitting TRBD1. The CDR3 has 15 amino acids. Germline CDR1 SGHRS, CDR2 YFSETQ. Trimming cost V 3 bases and J 9 bases; bases outside gene matches: 11. The CDR3 here is CASSWRQGSGGIQYF. CDR3 nucleotide sequence: TGCGCCAGCAGCTGGCGACAGGGGTCTGGGGGCATTCAGTACTTC.

J is TRBJ2-3 and V is TRBV4-3; perhaps TRBD2 as D (6 bases). This CDR3 comprises 14 residues. V was clipped by 1 base and J by 4 bases, with 9 bases between them. The germline CDR1 and CDR2 sequences are LGHNA and YSLEER. CDR3 DNA: TGCGCCAGCAGCCAAGGGAGGGAGGCAGATACGCAGTATTTT. It is translated as CASSQGREADTQYF.

The J gene is TRBJ2-7, the V gene TRBV18; 10 positions agree with TRBD1. Germline V gene data show CDR1 as KGHSH and CDR2 as LQKENI. Trimming at V came to 5 bases and at J to 9 bases, leaving 7 bases not matched to a gene. The CDR3 sequence is 13 residues long. This CDR3 reads CASSASRDRGQYF. In DNA, the CDR3 is TGTGCCAGCTCAGCGTCCCGGGACAGGGGGCAGTACTTC.

The rearrangement joins TRBV27 to TRBJ2-7; D is ambiguous. Between the trimmed V and J ends, which lost 5 bases and 1 base, there was a span of 12 bases. The CDR3 covers 14 residues. Germline CDR1 MNHEY, CDR2 SMNVEV (reference sequence). This chain's CDR3 is CASSPITRSYEQYF. CDR3 nucleotides: TGTGCCAGCAGTCCGATTACACGATCCTACGAGCAGTACTTC.

The genes are TRBV6-6 and TRBJ1-6; D is unclear. The CDR3 contains 15 residues. Per the germline V gene, CDR1 is MNHNY and CDR2 is SVGAGI (reference sequence). Trimming took 2 bases from V and 1 from J, leaving 6 bases between them. CDR3 nucleotide sequence: TGTGCCAGCAGTTACAGCGGTTCCTATAATTCACCCCTCCACTTT. Its protein product is CASSYSGSYNSPLHF.

J is TRBJ2-5 and V is TRBV2; 12 bases map to TRBD2. V was pared by 6 bases and J by 5 bases, with 16 bases of the junction left unmatched. This CDR3 contains 18 residues. The germline gives CDR1 SNHLY, CDR2 FYNNEI. CDR3 nucleotides: TGTGCCAGCAGACCGGGGAGCCTAGCGGGGGGGCTCGGGGAGACCCAGTACTTC. This encodes CASRPGSLAGGLGETQYF.

This chain connects TRBV18 to TRBJ1-2, with D possibly being TRBD1 (6 bases). Germline CDR1 is KGHSH and CDR2 is LQKENI. The CDR3 sequence is 15 residues long. V was pared by 6 bases and J by 4 bases, with 18 bases between. The CDR3, as DNA: TGTGCCAGCTCGCAGGACAATACAGGGTCCTATGGCTACACCTTC. The encoded protein is CASSQDNTGSYGYTF.

This chain uses TRBV7-9 with TRBJ1-1; 7 bases match TRBD1. In germline, CDR1 is SEHNR, CDR2 FQNEAQ (reference sequence). There are 14 residues in the CDR3. With V trimmed by 6 bases and J by 4 bases, 8 bases remained unmatched. CDR3 region: CASRPTGEVTEAFF. CDR3 nucleotide sequence: TGTGCCAGCAGGCCCACAGGGGAGGTCACTGAAGCTTTCTTT. The full variable domain, in which reference TRBV7-9 and TRBJ1-1 provide the parts outside the CDR3, is DTGVSQNPRHKITKRGQNVTFRCDPISEHNRLYWYRQTLGQGPEFLTYFQNEAQLEKSRLLSDRFSAERPKGSFSTLEIQRTEQGDSAMYLCASRPTGEVTEAFFGQGTRLTVV.

This clone has a handful of counts. The V gene is TRBV4-3, the J gene TRBJ2-1; no clear D gene. Deletions cut 1 base from V and 8 bases from J, with 9 bases between. The CDR3 is 13 residues long. Germline V lookup: CDR1 LGHNA, CDR2 YSLEER. CDR3 protein: CASSQVPLDEQFF. CDR3 DNA: TGCGCCAGCAGCCAAGTGCCACTGGATGAGCAGTTCTTC.

The chain's CDR3 is CASPKSGGHFPTNEKLFF. In DNA form, the CDR3 reads TGCGCCAGCCCAAAGAGTGGGGGACATTTCCCAACTAATGAAAAACTGTTTTTT. V is TRBV10-1 and J is TRBJ1-4; possibly TRBD1 for D (6 bases). Germline V lookup: CDR1 WNHNN, CDR2 SYGVQD (reference sequence). V lost 8 bases to trimming and J lost 0 bases, with 22 bases between them. CDR3 size: 18 residues.

This CDR3 is CASSLALDTQYF. For the CDR3, the DNA is TGCGCCAGCAGCTTGGCCTTAGATACGCAGTATTTT. The chain is built from TRBV5-1 and TRBJ2-3; D uncertain. The germline gives CDR1 SGHRS, CDR2 YFSETQ. V was cut by 0 bases and J by 5 bases, with 4 bases left in between. The length of the CDR3 is 12 residues.